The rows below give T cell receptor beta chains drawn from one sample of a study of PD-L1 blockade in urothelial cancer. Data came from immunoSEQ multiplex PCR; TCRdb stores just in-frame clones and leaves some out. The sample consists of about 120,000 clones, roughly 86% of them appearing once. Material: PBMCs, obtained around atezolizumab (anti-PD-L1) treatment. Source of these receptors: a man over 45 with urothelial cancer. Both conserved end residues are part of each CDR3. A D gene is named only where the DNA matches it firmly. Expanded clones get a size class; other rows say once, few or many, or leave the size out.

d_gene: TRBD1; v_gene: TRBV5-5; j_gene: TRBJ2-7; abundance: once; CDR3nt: TGTGCCAGCAGCTCTTACCGGGACAGTCGTGACGAGCAGTACTTC; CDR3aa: CASSSYRDSRDEQYF
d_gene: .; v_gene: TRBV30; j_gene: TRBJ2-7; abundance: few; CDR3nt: TGTGCCTGGATCCCCACGGGATACTACGAGCAGTACTTC; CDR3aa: CAWIPTGYYEQYF
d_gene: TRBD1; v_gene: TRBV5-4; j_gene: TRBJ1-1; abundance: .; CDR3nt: TGTGCCAGTACCGGGACAGGGACCACTGAAGCTTTCTTT; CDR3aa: CASTGTGTTEAFF
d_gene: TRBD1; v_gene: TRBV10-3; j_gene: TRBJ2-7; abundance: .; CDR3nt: TGTGCCATCAGTGACTCGACAGGGGGCCCCTCCTACGAGCAGTACTTC; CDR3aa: CAISDSTGGPSYEQYF
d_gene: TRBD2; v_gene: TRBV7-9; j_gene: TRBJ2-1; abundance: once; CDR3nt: TGTGCCAGCAGCTTGGGACTAGCTGGCCCCAATGAGCAGTTCTTC; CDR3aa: CASSLGLAGPNEQFF
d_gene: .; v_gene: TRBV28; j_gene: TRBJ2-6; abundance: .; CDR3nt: TGTGCCAGCAGTTTATTGGGGAGAGGGGCCAACGTCCTGACTTTC; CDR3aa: CASSLLGRGANVLTF
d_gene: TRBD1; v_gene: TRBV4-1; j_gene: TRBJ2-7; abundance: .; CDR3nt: TGCGCCAGCAGCCAGCCGGGACAGGCGATATACGAGCAGTACTTC; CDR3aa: CASSQPGQAIYEQYF
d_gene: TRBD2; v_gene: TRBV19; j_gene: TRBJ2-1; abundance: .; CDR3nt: TGTGCCAGTAGCCGCACTAGCGGGAGACCCGATGAGCAGTTCTTC; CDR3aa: CASSRTSGRPDEQFF
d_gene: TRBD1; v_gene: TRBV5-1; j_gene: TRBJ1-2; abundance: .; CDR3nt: TGCGCCAGCAGCTGGGAACAGGGGCGGTATGGCTACACCTTC; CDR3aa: CASSWEQGRYGYTF
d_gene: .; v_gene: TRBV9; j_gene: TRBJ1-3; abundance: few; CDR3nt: TGTGCCAGCACCAGGATGCCGACTGAAGGGGACACCATATATTTT; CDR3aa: CASTRMPTEGDTIYF
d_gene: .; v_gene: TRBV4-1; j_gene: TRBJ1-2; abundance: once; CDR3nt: TGCGCCAGCAGCCAAGATCGGCTATTGCAGGTCAAGTATGGCTACACCTTC; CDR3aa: CASSQDRLLQVKYGYTF
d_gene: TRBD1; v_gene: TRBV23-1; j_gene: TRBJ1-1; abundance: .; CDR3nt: TGCGCCAGCGGACCGTGGGGCGGGACAGTACTCATGAACACTGAAGCTTTCTTT; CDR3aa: CASGPWGGTVLMNTEAFF
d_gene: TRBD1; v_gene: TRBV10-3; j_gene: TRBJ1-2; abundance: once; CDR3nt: TGTGCCATCAGTGATAACCGACAGGGGGTTAACTATGGCTACACCTTC; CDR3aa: CAISDNRQGVNYGYTF
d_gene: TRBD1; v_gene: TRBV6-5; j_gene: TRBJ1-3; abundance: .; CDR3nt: TGTGCCAGCAGTTACTCGAAAGGGGGCTTTGGAAACACCATATATTTT; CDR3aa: CASSYSKGGFGNTIYF
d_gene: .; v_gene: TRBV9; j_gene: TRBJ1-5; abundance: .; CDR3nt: TGTGCCAGCAGCGCTCTGGGGCAGGTGGGTCAGCCCCAGCATTTT; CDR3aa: CASSALGQVGQPQHF
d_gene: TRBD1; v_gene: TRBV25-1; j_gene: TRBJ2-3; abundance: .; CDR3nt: TGTGCCAGCAGCCATCCCGGACAGGGCCCAGATACGCAGTATTTT; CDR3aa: CASSHPGQGPDTQYF
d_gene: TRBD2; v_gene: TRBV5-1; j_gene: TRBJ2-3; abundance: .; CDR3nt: TGCGCCAGCAGTGCAGCGGGAGGGTCAGATACGCAGTATTTT; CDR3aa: CASSAAGGSDTQYF
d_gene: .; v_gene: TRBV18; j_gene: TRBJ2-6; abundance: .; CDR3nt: TGTGCCAGCTCACCACGGAGAGAGGGATCTGGGGCCAACGTCCTGACTTTC; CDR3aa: CASSPRREGSGANVLTF
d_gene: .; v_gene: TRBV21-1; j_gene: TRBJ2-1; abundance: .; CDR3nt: TGTGCCAGCAGCAAAGTCACCCGAGCCTACAATGAGCAGTTCTTC; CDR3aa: CASSKVTRAYNEQFF
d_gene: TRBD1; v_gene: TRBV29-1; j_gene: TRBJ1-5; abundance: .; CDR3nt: TGCAGCGCTGGACAGGGAGGTAGTCAGCCCCAGCATTTT; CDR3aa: CSAGQGGSQPQHF
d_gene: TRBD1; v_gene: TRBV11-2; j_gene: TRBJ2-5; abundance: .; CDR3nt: TGTGCCAGCAGCTTAGGGTCCGTGGGACAGGGAGGAGAGACCCAGTACTTC; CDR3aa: CASSLGSVGQGGETQYF
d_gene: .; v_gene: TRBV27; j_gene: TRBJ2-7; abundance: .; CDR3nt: TGTGCCAGCAGTTTTGCCGCGCGAGGTAGCTACGAGCAGTACTTC; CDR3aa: CASSFAARGSYEQYF
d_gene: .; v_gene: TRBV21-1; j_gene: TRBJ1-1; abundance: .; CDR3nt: TGTGCCAGCAGCACCCGGGACAGGGGCGCGAACACTGAAGCTTTCTTT; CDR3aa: CASSTRDRGANTEAFF